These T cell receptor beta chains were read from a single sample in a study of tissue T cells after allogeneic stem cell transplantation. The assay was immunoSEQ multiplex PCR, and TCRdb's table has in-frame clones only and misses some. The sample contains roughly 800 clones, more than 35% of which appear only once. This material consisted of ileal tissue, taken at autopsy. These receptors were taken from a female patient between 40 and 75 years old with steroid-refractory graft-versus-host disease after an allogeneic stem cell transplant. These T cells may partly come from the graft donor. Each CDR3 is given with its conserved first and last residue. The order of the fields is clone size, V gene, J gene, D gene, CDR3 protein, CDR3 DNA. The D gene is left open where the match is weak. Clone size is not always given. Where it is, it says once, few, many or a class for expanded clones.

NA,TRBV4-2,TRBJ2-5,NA,CASSQVGSQETQYF,TGTGCCAGCAGCCAAGTTGGCAGTCAAGAGACCCAGTACTTC
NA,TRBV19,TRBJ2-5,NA,CASSIDFPGPYLKTQYF,TGTGCCAGTAGTATAGATTTTCCAGGGCCATATTTGAAGACCCAGTACTTC
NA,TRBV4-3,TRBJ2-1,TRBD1,CASSQRQGPHNEQFF,TGCGCCAGCAGCCAGCGACAGGGACCCCACAATGAGCAGTTCTTC
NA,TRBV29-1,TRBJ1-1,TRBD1,CSVDGTGGPRTEAFF,TGCAGCGTCGATGGGACAGGGGGCCCGAGGACTGAAGCTTTCTTT
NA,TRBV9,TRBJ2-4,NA,CASSPGGKNIQYF,TGTGCCAGCAGCCCAGGAGGAAAAAACATTCAGTACTTC
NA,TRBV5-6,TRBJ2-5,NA,CASSRSGWGETQYF,TGTGCCAGCAGCCGGTCGGGTTGGGGCGAGACCCAGTACTTC
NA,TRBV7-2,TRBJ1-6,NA,CASSYLLSPLHF,TGTGCCAGCAGCTACCTCCTTTCACCCCTCCACTTT
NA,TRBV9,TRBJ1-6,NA,CASSVAGSSPLHF,TGTGCCAGCAGCGTAGCGGGTAGCTCACCCCTCCACTTT
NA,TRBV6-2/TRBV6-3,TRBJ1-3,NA,CASSYFGGAFSGNTIYF,TGTGCCAGCAGTTACTTCGGGGGGGCCTTCTCTGGAAACACCATATATTTT
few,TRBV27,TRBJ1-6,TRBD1,CASSFRTGNSPLHF,TGTGCCAGCAGTTTTAGGACAGGGAATTCACCCCTCCACTTT
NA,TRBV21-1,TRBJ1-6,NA,CASSEDRVGSPLHF,TGTGCCAGCAGCGAGGACAGGGTGGGTTCACCCCTCCACTTT
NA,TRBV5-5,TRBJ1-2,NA,CASSLTGPYGYTF,TGTGCCAGCAGCTTGACAGGGCCCTATGGCTACACCTTC
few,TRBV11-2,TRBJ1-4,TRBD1,CASSLFRGQGNEKLFF,TGTGCCAGCAGCTTATTCCGGGGACAGGGCAATGAAAAACTGTTTTTT
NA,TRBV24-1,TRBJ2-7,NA,CATSDSARVGSYEQYF,TGTGCCACCAGTGACTCGGCCAGGGTAGGCTCCTACGAGCAGTACTTC
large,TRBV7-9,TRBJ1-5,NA,CASSLAGGNDQPQHF,TGTGCCAGCAGCTTAGCTGGAGGGAATGATCAGCCCCAGCATTTT
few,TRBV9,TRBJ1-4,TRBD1,CASSPRTGVNEKLFF,TGTGCCAGCAGCCCTAGGACAGGGGTTAATGAAAAACTGTTTTTT
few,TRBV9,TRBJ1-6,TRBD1,CASSVDGTGANSPLHF,TGTGCCAGCAGCGTAGATGGGACAGGGGCTAATTCACCCCTCCACTTT
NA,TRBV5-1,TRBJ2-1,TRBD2,CASSLRLADEQFF,TGCGCCAGCAGCTTGCGCCTAGCGGATGAGCAGTTCTTC
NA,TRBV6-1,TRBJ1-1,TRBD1,CASSPDRGTEAFF,TGTGCCAGCAGTCCAGACAGGGGGACTGAAGCTTTCTTT
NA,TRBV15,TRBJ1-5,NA,CATSRDRYSNQPQHF,TGTGCCACCAGCAGAGACCGATATAGCAATCAGCCCCAGCATTTT
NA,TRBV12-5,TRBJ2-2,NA,CASAKTRSGELFF,TGTGCTAGTGCCAAAACAAGATCCGGGGAGCTGTTTTTT
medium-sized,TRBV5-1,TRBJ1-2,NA,CASSLQGYGYTF,TGCGCCAGCAGCTTACAGGGCTATGGCTACACCTTC
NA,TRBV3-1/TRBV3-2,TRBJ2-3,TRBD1,CASRPGTGADTQYF,TGTGCCAGCAGGCCCGGGACAGGGGCAGATACGCAGTATTTT
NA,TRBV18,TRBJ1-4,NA,CASSPNRVSDEKLFF,TGTGCCAGCTCACCGAACAGGGTTTCGGATGAAAAACTGTTTTTT
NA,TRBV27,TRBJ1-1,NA,CASSSINTEAFF,TGTGCCAGCAGTTCGATAAACACTGAAGCTTTCTTT
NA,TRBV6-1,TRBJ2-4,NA,CASSEEGGSSAKNIQYF,TGTGCCAGCAGTGAAGAAGGTGGCTCCTCGGCCAAAAACATTCAGTACTTC
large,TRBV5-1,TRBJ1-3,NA,CASSLGSAFGNTIYF,TGCGCCAGCAGCTTAGGGTCGGCCTTTGGAAACACCATATATTTT
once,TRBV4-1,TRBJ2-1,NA,CASSPLGQGTGNEQFF,TGCGCCAGCAGCCCCCTTGGGCAGGGAACTGGAAATGAGCAGTTCTTC
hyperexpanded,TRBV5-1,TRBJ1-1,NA,CASSSTGNTEAFF,TGCGCCAGCAGCTCGACCGGGAACACTGAAGCTTTCTTT
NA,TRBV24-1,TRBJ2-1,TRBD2,CATSDLGGGRANEQFF,TGTGCCACCAGTGATTTAGGGGGCGGGAGGGCCAATGAGCAGTTCTTC
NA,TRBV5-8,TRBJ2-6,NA,CASVWSGANVLTF,TGTGCCAGCGTTTGGTCGGGGGCCAACGTCCTGACTTTC
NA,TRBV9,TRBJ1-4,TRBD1,CASSVGDRGNEKLFF,TGTGCCAGCAGCGTGGGGGACAGGGGGAATGAAAAACTGTTTTTT
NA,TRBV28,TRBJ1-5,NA,CASKSGGEGNQPQHF,TGTGCCAGCAAGTCGGGAGGGGAGGGCAATCAGCCCCAGCATTTT